One sample yielded the 2 T cell receptor beta chains listed below, sequenced in a study of OX40 agonist ivuxolimab in advanced cancers. TCRdb's table, derived via immunoSEQ multiplex PCR, lists solely in-frame clones and lacks some. Among roughly 92,000 clones listed, 85% to 90% were seen once. Sample: CD4+ or CD8+ T cells sorted from blood, taken in a trial of the OX40 agonist ivuxolimab. These receptors were taken from an adult with an advanced solid tumor such as melanoma, head and neck, liver or kidney cancer.

This chain links TRBV6-1 with TRBJ1-5; 7 bases agree with TRBD1. Unmatched junction bases numbered 7, after V lost 0 bases and J lost 5 bases. This CDR3 contains 16 residues. Germline CDR1 is MNHNS and CDR2 is SASEGT. The CDR3 sequence is CASSEARGLRHQPQHF. CDR3 in DNA: TGTGCCAGCAGTGAAGCAAGGGGGCTTCGGCATCAGCCCCAGCATTTT.

This clone was observed a handful of times. J is TRBJ1-1 and V is TRBV5-4, with D unresolved. Per germline, CDR1 SGHNT and CDR2 YYREEE (reference sequence). The CDR3 loop spans 13 amino acids. Between the trimmed V and J ends, which lost 4 bases and 3 bases, there was a span of 10 bases. Written as DNA, the CDR3 is TGTGCCAGCAGCCACGTAACAGACACTGAAGCTTTCTTT. Encoded protein: CASSHVTDTEAFF.